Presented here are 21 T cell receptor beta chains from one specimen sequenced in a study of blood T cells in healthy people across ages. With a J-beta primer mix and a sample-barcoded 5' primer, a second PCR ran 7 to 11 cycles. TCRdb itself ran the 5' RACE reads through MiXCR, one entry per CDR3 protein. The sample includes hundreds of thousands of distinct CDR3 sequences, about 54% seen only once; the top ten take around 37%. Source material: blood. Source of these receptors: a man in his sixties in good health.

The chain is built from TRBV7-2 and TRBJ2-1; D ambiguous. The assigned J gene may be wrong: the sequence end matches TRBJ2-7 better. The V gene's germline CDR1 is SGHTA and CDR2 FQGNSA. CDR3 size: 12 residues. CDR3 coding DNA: TGTGCCAGCAGCTTATATTGGTCCGAGCAGTACTTC. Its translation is CASSLYWSEQYF.

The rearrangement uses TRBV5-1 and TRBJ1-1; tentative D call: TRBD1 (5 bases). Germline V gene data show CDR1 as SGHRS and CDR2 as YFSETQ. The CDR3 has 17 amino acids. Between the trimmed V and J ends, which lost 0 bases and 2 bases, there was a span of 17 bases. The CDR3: CASSLEGNRFPNTEAFF. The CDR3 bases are TGCGCCAGCAGCTTGGAGGGGAACAGGTTTCCCAACACTGAAGCTTTCTTT.

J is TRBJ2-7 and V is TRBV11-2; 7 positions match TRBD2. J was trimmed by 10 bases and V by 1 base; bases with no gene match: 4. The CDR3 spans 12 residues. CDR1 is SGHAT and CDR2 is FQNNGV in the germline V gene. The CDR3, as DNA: TGTGCCAGCAGCTTAGTGGGCGGGGGACAGTACTTC. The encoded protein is CASSLVGGGQYF.

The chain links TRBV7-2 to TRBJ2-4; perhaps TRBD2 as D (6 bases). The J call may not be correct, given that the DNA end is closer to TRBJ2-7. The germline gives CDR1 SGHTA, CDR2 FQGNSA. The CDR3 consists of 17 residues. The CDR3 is CASSLRLVGLAKYEQYF. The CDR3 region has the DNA TGTGCCAGCAGCTTAAGGCTCGTGGGTCTAGCGAAATACGAGCAGTACTTC.

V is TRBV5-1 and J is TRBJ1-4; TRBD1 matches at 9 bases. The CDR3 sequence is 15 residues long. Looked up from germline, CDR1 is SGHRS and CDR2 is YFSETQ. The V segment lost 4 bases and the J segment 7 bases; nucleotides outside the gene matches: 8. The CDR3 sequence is CASSQIQGASEKLFF. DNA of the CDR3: TGCGCCAGCAGCCAGATACAGGGGGCTAGTGAAAAACTGTTTTTT.

Here the CDR3 reads CASSFRTGGSYEQYF. The CDR3, as DNA: TGTGCCAGCAGCTTCAGGACAGGGGGGTCCTACGAGCAGTACTTC. The chain couples TRBV7-2 to TRBJ2-7; 10 bases are shared with TRBD1. Germline CDR1 SGHTA, CDR2 FQGNSA. The CDR3 has 15 residues. Trimming removed 3 bases from V and 1 base from J; junction bases left unmatched: 3.

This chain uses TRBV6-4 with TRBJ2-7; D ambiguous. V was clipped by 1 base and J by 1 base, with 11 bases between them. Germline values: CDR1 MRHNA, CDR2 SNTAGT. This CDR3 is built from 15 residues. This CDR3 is CASSDWGSPSYEQYF. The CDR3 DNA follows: TGTGCCAGCAGTGACTGGGGATCCCCTTCCTACGAGCAGTACTTC.

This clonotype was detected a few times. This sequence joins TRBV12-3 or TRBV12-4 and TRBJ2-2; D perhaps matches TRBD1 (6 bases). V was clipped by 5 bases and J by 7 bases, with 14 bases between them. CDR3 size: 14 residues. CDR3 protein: CASSPLQGSGELFF. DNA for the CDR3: TGTGCCAGCAGTCCCCTACAGGGAAGCGGGGAGCTGTTTTTT.

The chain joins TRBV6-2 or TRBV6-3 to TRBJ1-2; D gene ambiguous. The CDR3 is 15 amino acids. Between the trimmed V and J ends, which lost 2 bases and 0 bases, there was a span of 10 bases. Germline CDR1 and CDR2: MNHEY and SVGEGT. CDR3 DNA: TGTGCCAGCAGTTACGGCACCACCACTAACTATGGCTACACCTTC. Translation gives CASSYGTTTNYGYTF.

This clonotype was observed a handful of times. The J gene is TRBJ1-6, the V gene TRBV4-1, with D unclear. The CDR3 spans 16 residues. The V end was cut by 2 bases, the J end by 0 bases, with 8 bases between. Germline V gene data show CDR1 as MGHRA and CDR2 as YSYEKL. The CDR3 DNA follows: TGCGCCAGCAGCCAACGAGGGAGCTCCTATAATTCACCCCTCCACTTT. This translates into CASSQRGSSYNSPLHF.

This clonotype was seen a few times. The CDR3 reads CSARGEKLFF. The CDR3 nucleotides read TGCAGTGCTAGGGGTGAAAAACTGTTTTTT. The chain employs TRBV20-1 and TRBJ1-4; D is undetermined. The germline CDR1 and CDR2 sequences are DFQATT and SNEGSKA (reference sequence). The V end was cut by 3 bases, the J end by 7 bases, with 3 bases between. This CDR3 has 10 amino acids.

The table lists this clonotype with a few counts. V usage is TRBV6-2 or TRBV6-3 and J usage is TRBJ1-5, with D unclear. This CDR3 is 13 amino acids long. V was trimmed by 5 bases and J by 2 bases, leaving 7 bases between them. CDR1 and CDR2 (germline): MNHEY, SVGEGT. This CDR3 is CASSPRGNQPQHF. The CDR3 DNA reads TGTGCCAGCAGTCCAAGGGGCAATCAGCCCCAGCATTTT.

The CDR3 protein is CASKGGSTDTQYF. The CDR3 DNA follows: TGTGCCAGCAAAGGGGGCAGCACAGATACGCAGTATTTT. V is TRBV28 and J is TRBJ2-3, with 7 bases lining up with TRBD1. This CDR3 has 13 residues. Looked up from germline, CDR1 is MDHEN and CDR2 is SYDVKM. The V gene end was trimmed by 7 bases and the J gene end by 0 bases; junction bases not matched to a gene: 1.

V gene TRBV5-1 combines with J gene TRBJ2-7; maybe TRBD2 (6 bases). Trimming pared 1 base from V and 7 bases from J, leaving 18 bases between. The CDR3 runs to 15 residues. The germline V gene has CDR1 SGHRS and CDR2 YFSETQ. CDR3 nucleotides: TGCGCCAGCAGCTTGTCTGGGGGGAACTACAATGAGCAGTACTTC. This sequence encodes CASSLSGGNYNEQYF.

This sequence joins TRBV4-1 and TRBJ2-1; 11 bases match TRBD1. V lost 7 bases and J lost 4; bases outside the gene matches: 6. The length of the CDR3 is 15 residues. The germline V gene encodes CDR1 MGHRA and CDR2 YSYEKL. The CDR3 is CASISGTGGYNEQFF. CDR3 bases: TGCGCCAGCATATCCGGGACAGGGGGTTACAATGAGCAGTTCTTC.

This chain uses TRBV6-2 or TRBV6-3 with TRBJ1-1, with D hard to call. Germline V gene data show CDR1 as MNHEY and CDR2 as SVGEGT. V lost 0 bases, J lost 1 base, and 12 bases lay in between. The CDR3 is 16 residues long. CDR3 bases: TGTGCCAGCAGTTACTCAGGAGGACTGGGGAACACTGAAGCTTTCTTT. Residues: CASSYSGGLGNTEAFF.

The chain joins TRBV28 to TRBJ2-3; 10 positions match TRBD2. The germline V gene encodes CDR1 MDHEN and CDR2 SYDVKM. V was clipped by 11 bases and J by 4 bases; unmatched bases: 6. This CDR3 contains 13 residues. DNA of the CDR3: TGTGCCGGGAGCGGGGGGGCCCCAGATACGCAGTATTTT. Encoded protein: CAGSGGAPDTQYF.

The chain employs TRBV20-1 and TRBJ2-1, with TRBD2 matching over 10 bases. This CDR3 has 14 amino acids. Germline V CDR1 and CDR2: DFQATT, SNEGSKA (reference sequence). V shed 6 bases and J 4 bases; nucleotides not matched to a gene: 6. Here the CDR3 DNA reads TGCAGTGCCCCTAGACTAGCGGGTTACAATGAGCAGTTCTTC. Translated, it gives CSAPRLAGYNEQFF.

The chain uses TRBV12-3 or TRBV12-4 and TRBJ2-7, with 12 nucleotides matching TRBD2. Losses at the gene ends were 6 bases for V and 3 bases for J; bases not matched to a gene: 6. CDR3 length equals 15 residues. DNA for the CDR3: TGTGCCAGCAGCCGACTAGCGGGGGTGATCTACGAGCAGTACTTC. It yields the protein CASSRLAGVIYEQYF.

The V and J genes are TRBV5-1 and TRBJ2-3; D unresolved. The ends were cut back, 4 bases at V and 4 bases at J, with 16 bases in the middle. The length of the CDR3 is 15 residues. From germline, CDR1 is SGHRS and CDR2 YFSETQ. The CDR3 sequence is CASSQRPGQADTQYF. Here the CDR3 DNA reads TGCGCCAGCAGCCAACGACCCGGGCAGGCAGATACGCAGTATTTT.

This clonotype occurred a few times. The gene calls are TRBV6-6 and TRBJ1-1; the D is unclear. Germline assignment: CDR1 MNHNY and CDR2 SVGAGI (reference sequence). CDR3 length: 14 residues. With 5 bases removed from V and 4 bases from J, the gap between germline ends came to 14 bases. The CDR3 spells CASSLQSSVTEAFF. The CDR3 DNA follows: TGTGCCAGCAGTCTTCAAAGCTCCGTCACTGAAGCTTTCTTT.